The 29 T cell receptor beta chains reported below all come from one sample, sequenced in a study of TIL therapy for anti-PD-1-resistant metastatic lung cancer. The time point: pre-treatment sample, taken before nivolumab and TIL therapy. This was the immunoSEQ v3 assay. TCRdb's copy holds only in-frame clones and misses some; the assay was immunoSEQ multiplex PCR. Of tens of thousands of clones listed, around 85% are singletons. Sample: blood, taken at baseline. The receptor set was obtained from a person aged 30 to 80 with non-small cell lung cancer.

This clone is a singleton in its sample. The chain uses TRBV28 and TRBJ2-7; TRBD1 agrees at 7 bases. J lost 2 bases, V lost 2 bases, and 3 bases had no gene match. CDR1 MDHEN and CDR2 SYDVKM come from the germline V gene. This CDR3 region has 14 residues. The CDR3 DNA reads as TGTGCCAGCAGTTTAACCGGGACAGCCTACGAGCAGTACTTC. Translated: CASSLTGTAYEQYF.

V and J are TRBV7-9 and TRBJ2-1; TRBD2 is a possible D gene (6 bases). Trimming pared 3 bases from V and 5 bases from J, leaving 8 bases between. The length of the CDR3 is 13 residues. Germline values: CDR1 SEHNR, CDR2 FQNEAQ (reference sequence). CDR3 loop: CASSFRLDNEQFF. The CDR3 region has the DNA TGTGCCAGCAGCTTCAGACTAGACAATGAGCAGTTCTTC. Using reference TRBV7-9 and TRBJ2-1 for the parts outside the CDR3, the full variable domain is DTGVSQNPRHKITKRGQNVTFRCDPISEHNRLYWYRQTLGQGPEFLTYFQNEAQLEKSRLLSDRFSAERPKGSFSTLEIQRTEQGDSAMYLCASSFRLDNEQFFGPGTRLTVL.

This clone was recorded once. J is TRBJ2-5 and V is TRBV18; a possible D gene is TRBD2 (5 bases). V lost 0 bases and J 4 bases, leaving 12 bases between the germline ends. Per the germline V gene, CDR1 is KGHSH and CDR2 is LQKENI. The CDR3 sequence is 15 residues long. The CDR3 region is CASSPPPGSRETQYF. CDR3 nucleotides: TGTGCCAGCTCACCACCACCGGGAAGCAGAGAGACCCAGTACTTC.

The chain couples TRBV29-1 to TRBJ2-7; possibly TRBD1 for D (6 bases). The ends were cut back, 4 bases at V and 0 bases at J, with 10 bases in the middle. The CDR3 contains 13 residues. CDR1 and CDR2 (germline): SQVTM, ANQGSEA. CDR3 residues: CSVVRGSSYEQYF. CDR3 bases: TGCAGCGTTGTCAGGGGAAGCTCCTACGAGCAGTACTTC.

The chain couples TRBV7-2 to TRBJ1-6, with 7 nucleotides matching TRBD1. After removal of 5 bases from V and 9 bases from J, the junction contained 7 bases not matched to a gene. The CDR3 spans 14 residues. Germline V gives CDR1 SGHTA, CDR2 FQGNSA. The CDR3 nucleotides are TGTGCCAGCAGCGAGCAGGGGGTTGGTTCACCCCTCCACTTT. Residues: CASSEQGVGSPLHF. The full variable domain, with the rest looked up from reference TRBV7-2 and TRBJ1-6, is GAGVSQSPSNKVTEKGKDVELRCDPISGHTALYWYRQSLGQGLEFLIYFQGNSAPDKSGLPSDRFSAERTGGSVSTLTIQRTQQEDSAVYLCASSEQGVGSPLHFGNGTRLTVT.

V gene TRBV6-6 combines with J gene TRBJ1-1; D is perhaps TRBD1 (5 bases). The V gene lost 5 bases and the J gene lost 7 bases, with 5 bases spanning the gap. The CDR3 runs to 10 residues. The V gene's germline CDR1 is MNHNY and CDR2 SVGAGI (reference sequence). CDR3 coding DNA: TGTGCCAGCAGTAGGGGTGAAGCTTTCTTT. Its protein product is CASSRGEAFF.

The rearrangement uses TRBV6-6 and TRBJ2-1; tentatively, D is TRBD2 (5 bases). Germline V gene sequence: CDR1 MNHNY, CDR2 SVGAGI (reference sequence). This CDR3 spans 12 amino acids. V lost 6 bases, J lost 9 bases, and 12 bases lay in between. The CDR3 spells CASSPLVLEQFF. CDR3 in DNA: TGTGCCAGCAGCCCACTAGTCCTTGAGCAGTTCTTC.

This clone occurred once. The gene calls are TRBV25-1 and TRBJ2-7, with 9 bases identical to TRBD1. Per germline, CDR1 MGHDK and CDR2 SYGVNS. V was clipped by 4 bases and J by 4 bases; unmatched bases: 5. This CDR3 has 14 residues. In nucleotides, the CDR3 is TGTGCCAGCAGTGCACAGGGGGCTTTTTACGAGCAGTACTTC. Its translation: CASSAQGAFYEQYF.

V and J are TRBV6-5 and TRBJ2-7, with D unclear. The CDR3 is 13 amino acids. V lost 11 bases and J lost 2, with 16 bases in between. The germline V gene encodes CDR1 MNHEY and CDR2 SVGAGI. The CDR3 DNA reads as TGTGCCTCCGCTCGATCCAACCCCTACGAGCAGTACTTC. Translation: CASARSNPYEQYF.

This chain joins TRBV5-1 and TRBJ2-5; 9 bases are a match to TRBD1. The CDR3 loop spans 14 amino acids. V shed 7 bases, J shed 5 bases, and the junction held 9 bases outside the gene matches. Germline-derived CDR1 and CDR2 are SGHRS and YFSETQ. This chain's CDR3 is CASAPSTGGETQYF. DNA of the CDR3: TGCGCCAGCGCACCATCGACAGGGGGTGAGACCCAGTACTTC.

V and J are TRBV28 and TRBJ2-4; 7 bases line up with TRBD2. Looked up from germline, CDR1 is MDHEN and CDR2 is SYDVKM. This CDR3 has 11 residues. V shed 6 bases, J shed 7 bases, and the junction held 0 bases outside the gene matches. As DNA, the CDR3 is TGTGCCAGCAGGGGGGGGAACATTCAGTACTTC. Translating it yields CASRGGNIQYF.

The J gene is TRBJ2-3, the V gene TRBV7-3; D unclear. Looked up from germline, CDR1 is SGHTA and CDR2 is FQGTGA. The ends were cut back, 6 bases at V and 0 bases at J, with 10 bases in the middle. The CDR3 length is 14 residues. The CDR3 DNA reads TGTGCCAGCAGGGGCGGATCTAGCACAGATACGCAGTATTTT. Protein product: CASRGGSSTDTQYF.

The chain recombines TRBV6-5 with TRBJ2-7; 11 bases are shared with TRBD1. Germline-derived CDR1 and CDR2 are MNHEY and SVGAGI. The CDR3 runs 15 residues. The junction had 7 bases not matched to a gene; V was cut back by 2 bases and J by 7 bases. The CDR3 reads CASSYRGQGAREQYF. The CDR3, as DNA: TGTGCCAGCAGTTACCGCGGACAGGGGGCGCGGGAGCAGTACTTC.

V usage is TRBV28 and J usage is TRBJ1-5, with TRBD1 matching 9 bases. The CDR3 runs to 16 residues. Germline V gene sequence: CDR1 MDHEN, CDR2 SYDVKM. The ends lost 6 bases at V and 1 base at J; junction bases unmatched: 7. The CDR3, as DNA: TGTGCCAGCAGGACCCGGGACAGGGCGAGCAATCAGCCCCAGCATTTT. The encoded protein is CASRTRDRASNQPQHF.

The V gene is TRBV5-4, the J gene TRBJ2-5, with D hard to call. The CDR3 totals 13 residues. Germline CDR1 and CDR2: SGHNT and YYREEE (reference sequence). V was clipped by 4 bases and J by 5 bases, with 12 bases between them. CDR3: CASSLQNRETQYF. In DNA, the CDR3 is TGTGCCAGCAGCCTCCAGAACCGGGAGACCCAGTACTTC.

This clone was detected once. CDR3 sequence: CASSLRGADTQYF. CDR3 DNA sequence: TGTGCCAGCAGCTTACGGGGAGCGGATACGCAGTATTTT. V gene TRBV11-3 combines with J gene TRBJ2-3; the D gene is possibly TRBD2 (5 bases). This CDR3 spans 13 amino acids. V was shortened by 2 bases and J by 6 bases, with 9 bases between the two germline ends. The germline gives CDR1 SGHNT, CDR2 YENEEA.

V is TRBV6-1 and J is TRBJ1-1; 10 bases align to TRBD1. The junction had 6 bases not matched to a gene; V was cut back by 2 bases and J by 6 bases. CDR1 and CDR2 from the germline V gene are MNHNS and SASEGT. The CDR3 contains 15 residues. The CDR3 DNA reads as TGTGCCAGCAGTGAAAGGACAGGGGGGGGCCCTGAAGCTTTCTTT. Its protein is CASSERTGGGPEAFF.

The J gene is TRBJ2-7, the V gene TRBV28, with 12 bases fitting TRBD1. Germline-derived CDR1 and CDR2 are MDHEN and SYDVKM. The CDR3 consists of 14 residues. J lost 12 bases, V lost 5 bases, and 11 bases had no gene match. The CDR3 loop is CASSPYRDRGQWYF. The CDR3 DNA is TGTGCCAGCAGTCCCTACCGGGACAGGGGGCAGTGGTACTTC. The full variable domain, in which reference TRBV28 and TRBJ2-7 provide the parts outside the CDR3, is DVKVTQSSRYLVKRTGEKVFLECVQDMDHENMFWYRQDPGLGLRLIYFSYDVKMKEKGDIPEGYSVSREKKERFSLILESASTNQTSMYLCASSPYRDRGQWYFGPGTRLTVT.

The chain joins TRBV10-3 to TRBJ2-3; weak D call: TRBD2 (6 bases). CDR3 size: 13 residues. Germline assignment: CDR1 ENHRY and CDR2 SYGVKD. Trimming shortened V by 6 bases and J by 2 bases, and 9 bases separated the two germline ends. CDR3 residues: CAISAGSTDTQYF. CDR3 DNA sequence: TGTGCCATCAGCGCGGGGTCCACAGATACGCAGTATTTT.

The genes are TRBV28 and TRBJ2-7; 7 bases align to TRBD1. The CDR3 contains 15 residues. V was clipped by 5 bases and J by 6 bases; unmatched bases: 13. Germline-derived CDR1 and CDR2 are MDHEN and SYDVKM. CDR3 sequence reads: CASSPPGQLLGEQYF. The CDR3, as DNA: TGTGCCAGCAGTCCACCGGGACAGCTCCTAGGCGAGCAGTACTTC.

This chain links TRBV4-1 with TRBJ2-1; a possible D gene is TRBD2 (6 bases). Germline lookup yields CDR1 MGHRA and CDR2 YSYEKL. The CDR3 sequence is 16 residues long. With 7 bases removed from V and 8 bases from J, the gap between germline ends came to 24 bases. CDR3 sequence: CASTPGLRGGGDEQFF. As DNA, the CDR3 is TGCGCCAGCACTCCGGGACTTCGAGGTGGTGGGGATGAGCAGTTCTTC.

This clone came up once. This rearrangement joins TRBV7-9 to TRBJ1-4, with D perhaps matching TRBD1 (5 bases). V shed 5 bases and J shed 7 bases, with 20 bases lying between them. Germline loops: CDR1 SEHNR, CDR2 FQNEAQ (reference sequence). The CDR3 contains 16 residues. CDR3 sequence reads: CASSRAMVGRGEKLFF. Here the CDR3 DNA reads TGTGCCAGCAGCCGTGCTATGGTAGGGAGGGGTGAAAAACTGTTTTTT.

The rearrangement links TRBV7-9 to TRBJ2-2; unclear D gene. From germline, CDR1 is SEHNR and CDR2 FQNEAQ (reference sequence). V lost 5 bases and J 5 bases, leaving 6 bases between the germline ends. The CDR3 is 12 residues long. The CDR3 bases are TGTGCCAGCAGCAGGGAAACCGGGGAGCTGTTTTTT. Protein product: CASSRETGELFF.

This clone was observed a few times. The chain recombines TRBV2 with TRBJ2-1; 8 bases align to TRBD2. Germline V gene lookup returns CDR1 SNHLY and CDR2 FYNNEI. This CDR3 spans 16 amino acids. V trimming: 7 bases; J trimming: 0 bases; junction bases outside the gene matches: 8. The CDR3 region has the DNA TGTGCCAGCAAGGACCGGGAGGGGAGCTCCTACAATGAGCAGTTCTTC. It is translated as CASKDREGSSYNEQFF.

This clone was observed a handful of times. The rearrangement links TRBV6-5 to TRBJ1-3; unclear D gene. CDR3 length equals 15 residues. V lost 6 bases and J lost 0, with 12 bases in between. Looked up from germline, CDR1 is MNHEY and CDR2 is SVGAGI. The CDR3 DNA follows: TGTGCCAGCAGATCGGAGGAGAGCTCTGGAAACACCATATATTTT. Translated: CASRSEESSGNTIYF.

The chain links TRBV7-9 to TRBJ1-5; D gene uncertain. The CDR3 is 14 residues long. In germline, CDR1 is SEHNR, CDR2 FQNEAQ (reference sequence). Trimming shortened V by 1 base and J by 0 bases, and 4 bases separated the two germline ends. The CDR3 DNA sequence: TGTGCCAGCAGCTTAGGAGCTAGCAATCAGCCCCAGCATTTT. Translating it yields CASSLGASNQPQHF.

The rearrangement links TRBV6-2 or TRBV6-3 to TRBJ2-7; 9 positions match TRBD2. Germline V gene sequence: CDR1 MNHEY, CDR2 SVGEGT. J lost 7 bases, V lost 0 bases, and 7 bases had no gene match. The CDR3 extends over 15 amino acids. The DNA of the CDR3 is TGTGCCAGCAGTTACTCGCGGGAGGGCGTGGGGGAGCAGTACTTC. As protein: CASSYSREGVGEQYF.

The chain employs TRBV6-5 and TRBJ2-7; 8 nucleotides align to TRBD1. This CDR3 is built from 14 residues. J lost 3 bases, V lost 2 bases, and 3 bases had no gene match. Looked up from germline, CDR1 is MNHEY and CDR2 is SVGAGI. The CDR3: CASSYRTGHYEQYF. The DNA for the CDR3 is TGTGCCAGCAGTTACCGGACAGGGCACTACGAGCAGTACTTC.

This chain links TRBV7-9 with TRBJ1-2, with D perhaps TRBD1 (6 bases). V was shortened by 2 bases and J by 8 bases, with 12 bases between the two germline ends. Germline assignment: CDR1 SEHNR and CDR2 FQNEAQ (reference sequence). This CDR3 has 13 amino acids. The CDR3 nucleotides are TGTGCCAGCAGCTTACGGACAGCGATCGGCTACACCTTC. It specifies CASSLRTAIGYTF. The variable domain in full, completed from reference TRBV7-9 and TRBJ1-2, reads DTGVSQNPRHKITKRGQNVTFRCDPISEHNRLYWYRQTLGQGPEFLTYFQNEAQLEKSRLLSDRFSAERPKGSFSTLEIQRTEQGDSAMYLCASSLRTAIGYTFGSGTRLTVV.